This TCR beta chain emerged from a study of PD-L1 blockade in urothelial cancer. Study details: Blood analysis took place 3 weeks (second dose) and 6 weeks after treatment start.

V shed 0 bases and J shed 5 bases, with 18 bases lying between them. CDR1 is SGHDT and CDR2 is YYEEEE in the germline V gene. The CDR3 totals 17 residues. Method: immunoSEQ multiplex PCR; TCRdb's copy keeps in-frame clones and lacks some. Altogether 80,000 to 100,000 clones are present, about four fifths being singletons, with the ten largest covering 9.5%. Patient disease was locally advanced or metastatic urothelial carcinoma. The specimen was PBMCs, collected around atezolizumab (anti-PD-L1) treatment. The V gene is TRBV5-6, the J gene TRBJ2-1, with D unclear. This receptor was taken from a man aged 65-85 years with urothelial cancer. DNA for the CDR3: TGTGCCAGCAGCTTGGATGCCAGATCCATTAATAACAATGAGCAGTTCTTC. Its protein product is CASSLDARSINNNEQFF. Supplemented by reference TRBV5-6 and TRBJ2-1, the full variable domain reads DAGVTQSPTHLIKTRGQQVTLRCSPKSGHDTVSWYQQALGQGPQFIFQYYEEEERQRGNFPDRFSGHQFPNYSSELNVNALLLGDSALYLCASSLDARSINNNEQFFGPGTRLTVL.